This T cell receptor beta chain emerged from a study of blood T cell repertoires in COVID-19. About the study: PBMCs, B-cell-depleted T cells, or T cells provided the cDNA or gDNA that made up the material.

The table came from immunoSEQ multiplex PCR; TCRdb's copy has only in-frame clones and leaves some out. The sample consists of some 340,000 clones, approximately 91% of them appearing once. This clone was seen only once. CDR1 LGHNA and CDR2 YNFKEQ come from the germline V gene. V lost 0 bases and J lost 3; bases outside the gene matches: 7. The CDR3 covers 18 residues. The specimen sequenced was PBMCs or T cells enriched from blood (not recorded which). The sequence came from a woman aged 25-40 years who had been exposed to COVID-19. This chain connects TRBV4-2 to TRBJ2-3, with 12 bases aligning to TRBD1. CDR3 region: CASSQEGTGGDLTDTQYF. CDR3 in DNA: TGTGCCAGCAGCCAAGAAGGGACAGGGGGCGATTTAACAGATACGCAGTATTTT.